The present TCR beta chain was sequenced within a study of T-cell memory formation after mild COVID-19. TCRdb re-derived calls from the 5' RACE reads in MiXCR, one entry per CDR3 protein. The table lists a few hundred thousand distinct CDR3 sequences, 8% to 9.5% of them singletons. This clonotype was counted between two and nine times. This CDR3 has 13 amino acids. The ends were cut back, 5 bases at V and 4 bases at J, with 11 bases in the middle. CDR1 and CDR2 from the germline V gene are MNHEY and SVGAGI. The receptor was derived from a man between 18 and 29 years old who had mild COVID-19 (a few samples of this study predate the infection). Cell type and time point are not known. This chain joins TRBV6-5 and TRBJ1-1; D ambiguous. Sequenced: PBMCs or a T cell subset sorted from them (not recorded which). The chain's CDR3 is CASSVGVGTEAFF. The CDR3 bases are TGTGCCAGCAGTGTGGGCGTAGGCACTGAAGCTTTCTTT.